The sequence of this TCR beta chain was determined in a study of identical twins. General observations from the study: Researchers reported weaker excess twin sharing in beta out-of-frame sequences. The models gave estimates that fell short of the out-of-frame TCR alpha sharing seen in monozygotic twins. The authors drew conclusions from cross-sectional statistical analysis rather than following the same donors.

Germline assignment: CDR1 SEHNR and CDR2 FQNEAQ (reference sequence). The CDR3 covers 15 residues. Trimming removed 4 bases from V and 2 bases from J, with 11 bases in between. This clonotype was seen only a few times. Its target is not known. The cDNA had a unique molecular identifier and a template-switch universal primer site. Via MiXCR, TCRdb re-called the 5' RACE reads, giving one row per CDR3 protein. The table has hundreds of thousands of distinct CDR3 sequences, around 6.1% seen once; the top ten hold around 1.9%. This receptor was identified in a man younger than 35 in good health. The V and J genes are TRBV7-9 and TRBJ2-2; D possibly uses TRBD1 or TRBD2 (5 bases each). Sequencing used naive T cells sorted from blood. CDR3 residues: CASSSRDGNTGELFF. CDR3 coding DNA: TGTGCCAGCAGCTCCCGGGACGGAAACACCGGGGAGCTGTTTTTT.